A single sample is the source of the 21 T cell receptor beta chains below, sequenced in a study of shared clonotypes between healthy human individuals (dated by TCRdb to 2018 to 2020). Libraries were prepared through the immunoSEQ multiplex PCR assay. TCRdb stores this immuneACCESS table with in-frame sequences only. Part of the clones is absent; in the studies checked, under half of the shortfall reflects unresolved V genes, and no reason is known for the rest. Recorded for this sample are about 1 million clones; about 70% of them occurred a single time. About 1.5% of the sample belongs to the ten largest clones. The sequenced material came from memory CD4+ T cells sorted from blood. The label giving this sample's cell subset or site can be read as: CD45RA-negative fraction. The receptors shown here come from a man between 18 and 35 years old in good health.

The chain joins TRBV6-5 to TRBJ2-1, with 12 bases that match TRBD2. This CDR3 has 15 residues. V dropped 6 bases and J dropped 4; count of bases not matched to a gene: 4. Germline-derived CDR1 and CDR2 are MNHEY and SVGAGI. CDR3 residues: CASSLGLAGYNEQFF. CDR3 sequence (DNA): TGTGCCAGCAGCCTTGGACTAGCGGGGTACAATGAGCAGTTCTTC.

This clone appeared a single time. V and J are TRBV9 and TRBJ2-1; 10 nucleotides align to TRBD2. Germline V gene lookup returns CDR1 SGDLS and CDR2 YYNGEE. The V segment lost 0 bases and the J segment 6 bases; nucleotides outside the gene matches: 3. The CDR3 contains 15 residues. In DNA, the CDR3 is TGTGCCAGCAGCGTAGGGGGGACTAGCGCCAATGAGCAGTTCTTC. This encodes CASSVGGTSANEQFF.

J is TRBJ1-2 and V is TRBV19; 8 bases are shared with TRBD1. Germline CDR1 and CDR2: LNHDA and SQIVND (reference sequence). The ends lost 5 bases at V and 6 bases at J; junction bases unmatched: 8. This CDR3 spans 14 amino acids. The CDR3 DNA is TGTGCCAGTAGTTCGCAGGACAGGGCCCATGGCTACACCTTC. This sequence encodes CASSSQDRAHGYTF.

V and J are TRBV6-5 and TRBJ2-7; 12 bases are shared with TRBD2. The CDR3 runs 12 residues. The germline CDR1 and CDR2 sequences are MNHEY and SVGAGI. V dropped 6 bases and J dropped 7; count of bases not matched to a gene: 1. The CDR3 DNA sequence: TGTGCCAGCAGGACTAGCGGGAGTGAGCAGTACTTC. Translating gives CASRTSGSEQYF.

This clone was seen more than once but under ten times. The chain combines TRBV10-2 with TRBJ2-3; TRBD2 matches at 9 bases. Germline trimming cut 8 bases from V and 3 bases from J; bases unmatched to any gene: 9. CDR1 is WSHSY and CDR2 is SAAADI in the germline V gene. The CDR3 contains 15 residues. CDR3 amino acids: CASRRWTSVTDTQYF. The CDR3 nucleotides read TGCGCCAGCCGGAGATGGACTAGCGTAACAGATACGCAGTATTTT.

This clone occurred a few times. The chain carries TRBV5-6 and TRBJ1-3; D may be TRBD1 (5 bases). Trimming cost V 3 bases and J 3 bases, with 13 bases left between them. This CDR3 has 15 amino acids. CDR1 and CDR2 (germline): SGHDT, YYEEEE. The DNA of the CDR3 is TGTGCCAGCAGCTCTCAGGGATATCGTGGAAACACCATATATTTT. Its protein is CASSSQGYRGNTIYF. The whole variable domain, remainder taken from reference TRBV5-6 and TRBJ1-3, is DAGVTQSPTHLIKTRGQQVTLRCSPKSGHDTVSWYQQALGQGPQFIFQYYEEEERQRGNFPDRFSGHQFPNYSSELNVNALLLGDSALYLCASSSQGYRGNTIYFGEGSWLTVV.

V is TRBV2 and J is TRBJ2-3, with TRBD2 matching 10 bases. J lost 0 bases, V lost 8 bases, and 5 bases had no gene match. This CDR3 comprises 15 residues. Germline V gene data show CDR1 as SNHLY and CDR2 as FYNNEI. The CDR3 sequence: CASRWTSGSTDTQYF. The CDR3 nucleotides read TGTGCCAGCCGATGGACTAGCGGTAGCACAGATACGCAGTATTTT. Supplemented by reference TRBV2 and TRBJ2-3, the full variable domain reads EPEVTQTPSHQVTQMGQEVILRCVPISNHLYFYWYRQILGQKVEFLVSFYNNEISEKSEIFDDQFSVERPDGSNFTLKIRSTKLEDSAMYFCASRWTSGSTDTQYFGPGTRLTVL.

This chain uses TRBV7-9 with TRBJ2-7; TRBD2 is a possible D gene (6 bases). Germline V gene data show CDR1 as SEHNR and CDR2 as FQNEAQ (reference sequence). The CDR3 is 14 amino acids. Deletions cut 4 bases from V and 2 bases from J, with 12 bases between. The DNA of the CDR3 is TGTGCCAGCAGCTCCGGGACTTTGGCCTACGAGCAGTACTTC. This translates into CASSSGTLAYEQYF.

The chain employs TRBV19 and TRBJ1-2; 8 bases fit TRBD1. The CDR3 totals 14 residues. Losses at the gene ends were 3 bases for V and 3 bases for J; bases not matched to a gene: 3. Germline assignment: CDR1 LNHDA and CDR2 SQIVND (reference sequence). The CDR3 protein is CASSIPGQDYGYTF. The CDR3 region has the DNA TGTGCCAGTAGTATCCCGGGACAGGACTATGGCTACACCTTC.

The CDR3 DNA is TGTGCCAGCAGTGAAGGGATAGCGGGGGAGACCCAGTACTTC. Its protein product is CASSEGIAGETQYF. The chain links TRBV6-1 to TRBJ2-5, with 8 bases identical to TRBD2. This CDR3 comprises 14 residues. Germline loops: CDR1 MNHNS, CDR2 SASEGT. V trimming: 1 base; J trimming: 5 bases; junction bases outside the gene matches: 3.

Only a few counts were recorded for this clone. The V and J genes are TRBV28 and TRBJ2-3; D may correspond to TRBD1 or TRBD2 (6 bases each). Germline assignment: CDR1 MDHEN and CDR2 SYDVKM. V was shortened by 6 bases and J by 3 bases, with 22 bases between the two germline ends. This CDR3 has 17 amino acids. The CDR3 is CASSPPGFGGLTDTQYF. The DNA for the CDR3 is TGTGCCAGCAGCCCTCCGGGGTTCGGGGGCCTGACAGATACGCAGTATTTT.

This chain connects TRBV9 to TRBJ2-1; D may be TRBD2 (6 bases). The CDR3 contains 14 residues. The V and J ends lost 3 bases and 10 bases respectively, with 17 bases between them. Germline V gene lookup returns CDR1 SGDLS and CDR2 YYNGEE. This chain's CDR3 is CASSEASGRGEQFF. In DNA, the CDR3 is TGTGCCAGCAGCGAGGCTTCTGGGCGGGGCGAGCAGTTCTTC.

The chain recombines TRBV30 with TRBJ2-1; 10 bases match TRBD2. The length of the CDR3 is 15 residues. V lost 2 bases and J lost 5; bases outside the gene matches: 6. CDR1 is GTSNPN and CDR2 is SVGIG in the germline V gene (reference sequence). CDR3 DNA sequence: TGTGCCTGGAGTCGGGGGCTAGCGGGGGACAATGAGCAGTTCTTC. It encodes CAWSRGLAGDNEQFF.

The CDR3 here is CASSPAVSRNGYTF. Here the CDR3 DNA reads TGTGCCAGCTCACCGGCAGTGAGCCGAAATGGCTACACCTTC. This chain connects TRBV18 to TRBJ1-2, with D unresolved. Trimming left V 3 bases short and J 6 bases short, with 14 bases between. The CDR3 is 14 amino acids. Germline V gives CDR1 KGHSH, CDR2 LQKENI. The variable domain in full, with the rest retrieved from reference TRBV18 and TRBJ1-2, is NAGVMQNPRHLVRRRGQEARLRCSPMKGHSHVYWYRQLPEEGLKFMVYLQKENIIDESGMPKERFSAEFPKEGPSILRIQQVVRGDSAAYFCASSPAVSRNGYTFGSGTRLTVV.

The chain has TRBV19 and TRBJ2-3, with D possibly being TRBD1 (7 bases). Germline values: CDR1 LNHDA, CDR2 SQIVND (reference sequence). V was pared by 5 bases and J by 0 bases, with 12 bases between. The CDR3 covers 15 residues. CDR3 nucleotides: TGTGCCAGTAGTGGGGGGACAGCTAGCACAGATACGCAGTATTTT. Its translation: CASSGGTASTDTQYF.

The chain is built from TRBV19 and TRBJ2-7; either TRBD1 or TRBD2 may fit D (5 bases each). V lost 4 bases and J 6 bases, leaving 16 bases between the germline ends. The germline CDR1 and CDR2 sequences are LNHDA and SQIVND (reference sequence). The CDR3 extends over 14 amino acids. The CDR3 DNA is TGTGCCAGTAGTACAGGGAGCAGAGTAAGCGAGCAGTACTTC. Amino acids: CASSTGSRVSEQYF.

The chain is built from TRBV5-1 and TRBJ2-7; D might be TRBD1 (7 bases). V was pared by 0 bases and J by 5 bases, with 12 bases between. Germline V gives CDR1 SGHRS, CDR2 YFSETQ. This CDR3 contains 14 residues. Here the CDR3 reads CASSLVGGGNEQYF. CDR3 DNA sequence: TGCGCCAGCAGCTTGGTAGGGGGCGGGAACGAGCAGTACTTC.

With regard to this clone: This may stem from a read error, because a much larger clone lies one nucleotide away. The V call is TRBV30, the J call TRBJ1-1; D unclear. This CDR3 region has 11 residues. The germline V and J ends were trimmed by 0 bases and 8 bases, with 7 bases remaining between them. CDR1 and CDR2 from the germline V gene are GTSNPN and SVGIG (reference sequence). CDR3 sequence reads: CAWSVSREAFF. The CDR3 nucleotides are TGTGCCTGGAGTGTAAGCAGGGAAGCTTTCTTT.

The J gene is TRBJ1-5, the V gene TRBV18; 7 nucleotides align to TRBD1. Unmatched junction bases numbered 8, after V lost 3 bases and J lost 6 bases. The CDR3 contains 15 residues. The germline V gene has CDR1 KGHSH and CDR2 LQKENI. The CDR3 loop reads CASSPGTEGGQPQHF. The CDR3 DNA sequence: TGTGCCAGCTCACCTGGGACAGAGGGGGGTCAGCCCCAGCATTTT.

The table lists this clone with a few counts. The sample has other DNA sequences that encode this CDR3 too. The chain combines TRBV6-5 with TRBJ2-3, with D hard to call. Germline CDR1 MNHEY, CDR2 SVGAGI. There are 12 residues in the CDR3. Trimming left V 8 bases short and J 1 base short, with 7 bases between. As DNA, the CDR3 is TGTGCCAGCGGCGCAGGCACAGATACGCAGTATTTT. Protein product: CASGAGTDTQYF.

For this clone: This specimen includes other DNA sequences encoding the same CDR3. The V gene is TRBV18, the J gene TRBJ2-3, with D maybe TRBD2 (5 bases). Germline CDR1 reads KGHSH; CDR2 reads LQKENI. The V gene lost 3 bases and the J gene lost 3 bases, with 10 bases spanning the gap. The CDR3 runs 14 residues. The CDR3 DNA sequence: TGTGCCAGCTCACCCCTAGCTGGGACAGATACGCAGTATTTT. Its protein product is CASSPLAGTDTQYF. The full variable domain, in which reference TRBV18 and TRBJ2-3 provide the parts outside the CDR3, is NAGVMQNPRHLVRRRGQEARLRCSPMKGHSHVYWYRQLPEEGLKFMVYLQKENIIDESGMPKERFSAEFPKEGPSILRIQQVVRGDSAAYFCASSPLAGTDTQYFGPGTRLTVL.